One and the same sample provided the 26 T cell receptor beta chains below, sequenced in a study of response to subunit inactivated influenza vaccine. MiXCR was run by TCRdb on the RT-PCR reads, yielding one entry per CDR3 protein. The table includes some 200,000 distinct CDR3 sequences, approximately 12% detected once. These data also featured in a second study, about T cells expressing NK-cell markers. This second report adds: TCR beta libraries carry UMIs added by 5'RACE template switching.

This specimen consisted of CD8+ T cells sorted from PBMCs, obtained 12 days after vaccination. These receptors were taken from a man between 50 and 59 years old who received an inactivated influenza vaccine.

This clonotype came up once. This may be a read error, as it is one base from a much larger clone. V and J are TRBV12-3 or TRBV12-4 and TRBJ2-5; D perhaps matches TRBD1 (6 bases). The CDR3 spans 15 residues. The CDR3 spells CASTWGRGGQEIQYF. In nucleotides, the CDR3 is TGTGCCAGCACCTGGGGCAGGGGCGGCCAAGAGATCCAGTACTTC.

This rearrangement joins TRBV28 to TRBJ2-5; weak D call: TRBD1 (7 bases). Germline V lookup: CDR1 MDHEN, CDR2 SYDVKM. This CDR3 region has 16 residues. Deletions cut 9 bases from V and 2 bases from J, with 22 bases between. The CDR3 region has the DNA TGTGCCAGGCATTCTAGCGACAGGGCAGAGCAAGAGACCCAGTACTTC. It translates to CARHSSDRAEQETQYF.

The chain has TRBV24-1 and TRBJ2-2; the D is unclear. The CDR3 is 14 amino acids. V was pared by 8 bases and J by 1 base, with 10 bases between. Germline-derived CDR1 and CDR2 are KGHDR and SFDVKD. The CDR3 loop is CATKARKNTGELFF. The CDR3 DNA reads as TGTGCCACCAAGGCGCGAAAGAACACCGGGGAGCTGTTTTTT.

This chain uses TRBV7-6 with TRBJ2-2; D is possibly TRBD1 (6 bases). Germline-derived CDR1 and CDR2 are SGHVS and FNYEAQ. The length of the CDR3 is 16 residues. V was trimmed by 5 bases and J by 3 bases, leaving 16 bases between them. CDR3 in DNA: TGTGCCAGCAGCCAGGAACAGGGCGGAGACACCGGGGAGCTGTTTTTT. Amino acid sequence: CASSQEQGGDTGELFF.

This clonotype was observed a handful of times. The CDR3: CASSQDLPQGFPMSNQPQHF. The CDR3 nucleotides read TGCGCCAGCAGCCAAGATCTGCCCCAGGGCTTTCCTATGAGCAATCAGCCCCAGCATTTT. The J gene is TRBJ1-5, the V gene TRBV4-3; D is possibly TRBD1 (5 bases). Germline CDR1 and CDR2: LGHNA and YSLEER. The CDR3 covers 20 residues. V was trimmed by 0 bases and J by 1 base, leaving 22 bases between them.

This clonotype was seen only a few times. J is TRBJ1-2 and V is TRBV4-3; the match to TRBD1 covers 11 bases. The junction had 0 bases not matched to a gene; V was cut back by 0 bases and J by 6 bases. Germline CDR1 LGHNA, CDR2 YSLEER. The CDR3 has 14 residues. The DNA for the CDR3 is TGCGCCAGCAGCCAAGAGGGACAGGGGGATGGCTACACCTTC. Translation: CASSQEGQGDGYTF.

A few counts support this clonotype. A read error may explain this, as a much larger clone is one base away. The genes are TRBV2 and TRBJ2-5; D is unresolved. This CDR3 region has 10 residues. V gave up 3 bases and J gave up 5 bases, with 1 base separating them. Germline V CDR1 and CDR2: SNHLY, FYNNEI. The CDR3 DNA is TGTGCCAGCAGTGATGAGACCCAGTACTTC. It codes for CASSDETQYF.

J is TRBJ2-1 and V is TRBV2; D remains unclear. This CDR3 region has 15 residues. The germline CDR1 and CDR2 sequences are SNHLY and FYNNEI. Trimming removed 5 bases from V and 7 bases from J, with 18 bases in between. This chain's CDR3 is CASSYFENFRNEQFF. The DNA for the CDR3 is TGTGCCAGCAGTTATTTCGAGAATTTTCGGAATGAGCAGTTCTTC.

This clonotype has only a few counts. The DNA for the CDR3 is TGTGCCAGCAGCTTAATCCTCTACGAGCAGTACTTC. The encoded protein is CASSLILYEQYF. V is TRBV7-9 and J is TRBJ2-7; D is unclear. CDR1 is SEHNR and CDR2 is FQNEAQ in the germline V gene (reference sequence). The CDR3 consists of 12 residues. V shed 2 bases and J shed 3 bases, with 5 bases lying between them.

This clonotype was picked up a small number of times. The gene calls are TRBV20-1 and TRBJ2-7, with 9 nucleotides matching TRBD2. Per germline, CDR1 DFQATT and CDR2 SNEGSKA (reference sequence). After removal of 2 bases from V and 3 bases from J, the junction contained 8 bases not matched to a gene. The CDR3 sequence is 15 residues long. For the CDR3, the DNA is TGCAGTGCTAGACCCCTTCGACTAGCGGACTACGAGCAGTACTTC. As protein: CSARPLRLADYEQYF.

The CDR3, as DNA: TGTGCCAGCAGCTCTACGACTAGCGGCTCCTACAATGAGCAGTTCTTC. Amino acids: CASSSTTSGSYNEQFF. This rearrangement joins TRBV7-6 to TRBJ2-1; 9 nucleotides match TRBD2. The V gene end was trimmed by 4 bases and the J gene end by 0 bases; junction bases not matched to a gene: 4. CDR3 length: 16 residues. Looked up from germline, CDR1 is SGHVS and CDR2 is FNYEAQ. The complete variable domain, with remaining parts taken from reference TRBV7-6 and TRBJ2-1, reads GAGVSQSPRYKVTKRGQDVALRCDPISGHVSLYWYRQALGQGPEFLTYFNYEAQQDKSGLPNDRFSAERPEGSISTLTIQRTEQRDSAMYRCASSSTTSGSYNEQFFGPGTRLTVL.

V is TRBV6-2 or TRBV6-3 and J is TRBJ1-2, with TRBD1 matching 8 bases. With 2 bases clipped from V and 4 bases from J, the junction kept 18 bases outside the gene matches. Germline V CDR1 and CDR2: MNHEY, SVGEGT. This CDR3 comprises 19 residues. CDR3 region: CASSYDSGDRGRLRYGYTF. Written as DNA, the CDR3 is TGTGCCAGCAGTTACGATTCCGGCGACAGGGGACGCCTACGCTATGGCTACACCTTC.

This clonotype was seen a handful of times. The chain employs TRBV4-1 and TRBJ2-3; D is ambiguous. Germline CDR1 reads MGHRA; CDR2 reads YSYEKL. This CDR3 has 14 residues. V gave up 0 bases and J gave up 0 bases, with 4 bases separating them. The CDR3 DNA reads as TGCGCCAGCAGCCAAGAACCGAGCACAGATACGCAGTATTTT. This encodes CASSQEPSTDTQYF.

The rearrangement uses TRBV28 and TRBJ1-2; 12 bases match TRBD1. CDR1 and CDR2 (germline): MDHEN, SYDVKM. CDR3 length: 12 residues. V lost 8 bases to trimming and J lost 6 bases; unmatched junction nucleotides: 1. The DNA for the CDR3 is TGTGCCAGCCGGGACAGGGGGCATGGCTACACCTTC. It is translated as CASRDRGHGYTF.

The table lists this clonotype with many counts. This rearrangement joins TRBV29-1 to TRBJ2-7; 8 bases fit TRBD1. The CDR3 has 12 amino acids. J gave up 3 bases and V 6 bases, and 4 bases lay outside the gene matches. The germline V gene has CDR1 SQVTM and CDR2 ANQGSEA. The CDR3 spells CSVRQGFYEQYF. The CDR3, as DNA: TGCAGCGTGAGACAGGGGTTCTACGAGCAGTACTTC.

This chain connects TRBV4-3 to TRBJ2-5; no definite D call. The germline gives CDR1 LGHNA, CDR2 YSLEER. V gave up 1 base and J gave up 5 bases, with 14 bases separating them. This CDR3 comprises 15 residues. The chain's CDR3 is CASSQGTTLRETQYF. CDR3 nucleotide sequence: TGCGCCAGCAGCCAAGGGACCACCTTAAGGGAGACCCAGTACTTC.

The chain combines TRBV6-5 with TRBJ1-6; no definite D call. CDR1 MNHEY and CDR2 SVGAGI come from the germline V gene. The CDR3 contains 16 residues. V lost 7 bases to trimming and J lost 8 bases, with 21 bases between them. The CDR3 here is CASTRHPPRADSPLHF. CDR3 sequence (DNA): TGTGCCAGCACCCGACACCCCCCGAGGGCGGATTCACCCCTCCACTTT.

V and J are TRBV7-9 and TRBJ1-1; weak D call: TRBD1 (6 bases). Trimming took 5 bases from V and 0 from J, leaving 10 bases between them. The CDR3 sequence is 14 residues long. CDR1 SEHNR and CDR2 FQNEAQ come from the germline V gene (reference sequence). This chain's CDR3 is CASSGQFLNTEAFF. The CDR3 bases are TGTGCCAGCAGCGGACAGTTTCTGAACACTGAAGCTTTCTTT.

The rearrangement joins TRBV6-1 to TRBJ2-5; tentatively, D is TRBD1 (5 bases). The CDR3 has 18 amino acids. CDR1 is MNHNS, CDR2 SASEGT, per germline. The germline V and J ends were trimmed by 5 bases and 2 bases, with 24 bases remaining between them. In DNA, the CDR3 is TGTGCCAGCAGTCCCTCTTATGGGGCGGTGGTTTTACAAGAGACCCAGTACTTC. The encoded protein is CASSPSYGAVVLQETQYF.

This chain uses TRBV6-1 with TRBJ2-1; 8 bases map to TRBD2. There are 16 residues in the CDR3. V shed 2 bases and J 4 bases; nucleotides not matched to a gene: 7. Germline-derived CDR1 and CDR2 are MNHNS and SASEGT. CDR3 region: CASSEWAGGTYNEQFF. As DNA, the CDR3 is TGTGCCAGCAGTGAATGGGCGGGGGGTACTTACAATGAGCAGTTCTTC.

There are many counts of this clonotype. The V and J genes are TRBV29-1 and TRBJ2-7, with 8 positions matching TRBD1. The CDR3 is 13 amino acids. J gave up 0 bases and V 6 bases, and 4 bases lay outside the gene matches. CDR1 SQVTM and CDR2 ANQGSEA come from the germline V gene. DNA of the CDR3: TGCAGCGTCAGGACAGGGTTCTCCTACGAGCAGTACTTC. Translated, it gives CSVRTGFSYEQYF.

The table lists this clonotype with a few counts. This sequence joins TRBV15 and TRBJ2-7; weak D call: TRBD2 (6 bases). Per germline, CDR1 LNHNV and CDR2 YYDKDF (reference sequence). There are 12 residues in the CDR3. V lost 1 base to trimming and J lost 5 bases, with 6 bases between them. This CDR3 reads CATSRGGDEQYF. The CDR3 DNA follows: TGTGCCACCAGCAGAGGGGGGGACGAGCAGTACTTC.

This clonotype was counted a few times. The genes are TRBV12-3 or TRBV12-4 and TRBJ1-5, with 7 bases matching TRBD1. V shed 5 bases and J 4 bases; nucleotides not matched to a gene: 14. The CDR3 contains 17 residues. The CDR3 spells CASSPAPDRDPNQPQHF. The CDR3 DNA reads TGTGCCAGCAGTCCGGCGCCCGACAGGGATCCAAATCAGCCCCAGCATTTT.

This chain uses TRBV7-9 with TRBJ2-7, with 10 bases matching TRBD2. V gave up 5 bases and J gave up 6 bases; unmatched junction bases: 10. The length of the CDR3 is 15 residues. The germline V gene encodes CDR1 SEHNR and CDR2 FQNEAQ (reference sequence). CDR3 amino acids: CASSPPLAGVFEQYF. The CDR3 bases are TGTGCCAGCAGCCCACCCCTAGCGGGAGTCTTCGAGCAGTACTTC.

This rearrangement joins TRBV13 to TRBJ2-1, with a possible D match to TRBD2 (6 bases). Germline V lookup: CDR1 PRHDT, CDR2 FYEKMQ (reference sequence). The CDR3 is 16 residues long. V was shortened by 6 bases and J by 0 bases, with 15 bases between the two germline ends. DNA of the CDR3: TGTGCCAGCAGTTCTGGACTACCCAGCTCCTACAATGAGCAGTTCTTC. It is translated as CASSSGLPSSYNEQFF.

The V call is TRBV7-2, the J call TRBJ1-4; D gene ambiguous. CDR3 size: 12 residues. V was cut by 5 bases and J by 8 bases, with 9 bases left in between. Looked up from germline, CDR1 is SGHTA and CDR2 is FQGNSA. The DNA of the CDR3 is TGTGCCAGCAGCCGCCTCGGGGAAAAACTGTTTTTT. Residues: CASSRLGEKLFF.